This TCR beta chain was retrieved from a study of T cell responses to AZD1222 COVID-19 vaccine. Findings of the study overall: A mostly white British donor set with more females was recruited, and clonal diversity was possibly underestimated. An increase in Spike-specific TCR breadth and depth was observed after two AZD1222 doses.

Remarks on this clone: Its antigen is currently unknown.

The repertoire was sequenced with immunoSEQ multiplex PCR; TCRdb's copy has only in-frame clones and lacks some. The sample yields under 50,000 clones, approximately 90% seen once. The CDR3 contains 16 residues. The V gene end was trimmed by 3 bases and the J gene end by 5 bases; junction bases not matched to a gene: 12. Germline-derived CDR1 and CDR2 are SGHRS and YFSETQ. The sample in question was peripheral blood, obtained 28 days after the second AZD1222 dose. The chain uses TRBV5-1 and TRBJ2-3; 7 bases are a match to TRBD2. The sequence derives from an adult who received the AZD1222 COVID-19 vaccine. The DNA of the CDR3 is TGCGCCAGCAGCTGGACAACCAGCGGGGTGGGAGATACGCAGTATTTT. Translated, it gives CASSWTTSGVGDTQYF.